One and the same sample provided the 11 T cell receptor beta chains below, sequenced in a study of CD8 T cells in ankylosing spondylitis listed by TCRdb under 2017. Study-level results and caveats: Blood from ankylosing spondylitis patients appeared to be characterized by a TCR beta motif made up of under 10 highly homologous amino acid variants.

Library method: 5' RACE. TCRdb records Illumina HiSeq 2500 as the sequencer. Using fastp at Q25 and MiXCR, TCRdb reprocessed the public reads and kept productive beta chains. Rows matching on CDR3 protein sequence are summarized as one entry with the most common DNA and genes. This sample holds around 490,000 distinct CDR3 sequences; approximately 5% were observed only once. Around 3.5% of the sample rests with the top ten. Their antigens are not known. The sequenced sample was blood, either unsorted or a sorted T cell fraction (not recorded which). The receptors were gathered from a male donor with ankylosing spondylitis.

This clonotype occurred many times. The CDR3 DNA reads TGTGCCATCAGTGATAGCGGGGGTGAAGAGACCCAGTACTTC. Translated: CAISDSGGEETQYF. The J gene is TRBJ2-5, the V gene TRBV10-3; 9 bases fit TRBD2. CDR1 ENHRY and CDR2 SYGVKD come from the germline V gene. The CDR3 spans 14 residues. The trim removed 3 bases at V and 3 bases at J, leaving 2 bases unmatched.

This clonotype was detected many times. The chain couples TRBV29-1 to TRBJ2-5; 8 nucleotides align to TRBD2. Germline CDR1 is SQVTM and CDR2 is ANQGSEA. The CDR3 has 13 residues. The V segment lost 6 bases and the J segment 5 bases; nucleotides outside the gene matches: 8. DNA of the CDR3: TGCAGCGTCTCGGGGGGGCCTTGGGAGACCCAGTACTTC. It codes for CSVSGGPWETQYF.

This clonotype was recorded at least ten times. This chain joins TRBV4-2 and TRBJ2-3; D is perhaps TRBD1 or TRBD2 (5 bases each). The germline V and J ends were trimmed by 2 bases and 1 base, with 13 bases remaining between them. This CDR3 is 16 amino acids long. In germline, CDR1 is LGHNA, CDR2 YNFKEQ. The CDR3 bases are TGTGCCAGCAGCCAAAGGGCCCGGGGCCGCACAGATACGCAGTATTTT. This gives the protein CASSQRARGRTDTQYF.

This chain uses TRBV6-2 or TRBV6-3 with TRBJ2-1; a weak D match, TRBD2 (7 bases). V was cut by 7 bases and J by 8 bases, with 15 bases left in between. The germline CDR1 and CDR2 sequences are MNHEY and SVGEGT. The CDR3 consists of 13 residues. The CDR3 DNA sequence: TGTGCCAGCACCCCAGGGGAGGGCCATGAGCAGTTCTTC. This gives the protein CASTPGEGHEQFF.

V is TRBV28 and J is TRBJ2-7; 10 bases fit TRBD2. The junction had 3 bases not matched to a gene; V was cut back by 3 bases and J by 10 bases. Germline V gene sequence: CDR1 MDHEN, CDR2 SYDVKM. CDR3 length equals 12 residues. In DNA form, the CDR3 reads TGTGCCAGCAGTTTTAGCGGGAGGCCCCAGTACTTC. This encodes CASSFSGRPQYF.

The sample holds many counts of this clonotype. Here the CDR3 DNA reads TGCGCCAGCAGCTCGTACGGACCGCCCGAAAACACAGATACGCAGTATTTT. Translated, it gives CASSSYGPPENTDTQYF. The chain couples TRBV5-1 to TRBJ2-3; D unresolved. V was trimmed by 3 bases and J by 2 bases, leaving 19 bases between them. The CDR3 covers 17 residues. Germline V gene lookup returns CDR1 SGHRS and CDR2 YFSETQ. Full variable domain (rest looked up from reference TRBV5-1 and TRBJ2-3): KAGVTQTPRYLIKTRGQQVTLSCSPISGHRSVSWYQQTPGQGLQFLFEYFSETQRNKGNFPGRFSGRQFSNSRSEMNVSTLELGDSALYLCASSSYGPPENTDTQYFGPGTRLTVL.

This clonotype was seen ten or more times. The V gene is TRBV10-1, the J gene TRBJ2-5; D not resolved. Trimming shortened V by 6 bases and J by 0 bases, and 11 bases separated the two germline ends. Per germline, CDR1 WNHNN and CDR2 SYGVQD (reference sequence). The CDR3 extends over 14 amino acids. The CDR3 DNA reads TGCGCCAGCAGCGCCGTGCGGTACCAAGAGACCCAGTACTTC. Protein product: CASSAVRYQETQYF.

This clonotype has a count of ten or more. CDR3 sequence reads: CASSLEGGNYLEQYF. The CDR3 DNA follows: TGCGCCAGCAGCTTGGAAGGGGGCAACTATCTCGAGCAGTACTTC. The chain has TRBV5-1 and TRBJ2-7, with TRBD1 matching 7 bases. The CDR3 covers 15 residues. Germline trimming cut 0 bases from V and 6 bases from J; bases unmatched to any gene: 9. In germline, CDR1 is SGHRS, CDR2 YFSETQ.

This clonotype was observed at least ten times. The V and J genes are TRBV4-2 and TRBJ2-3; no clear D. The CDR3 runs 13 residues. V shed 1 base and J shed 6 bases, with 8 bases lying between them. Germline loops: CDR1 LGHNA, CDR2 YNFKEQ. CDR3 amino acids: CASSQGGSDTQYF. CDR3 sequence (DNA): TGTGCCAGCAGCCAAGGGGGAAGTGATACGCAGTATTTT.

This clonotype was counted once. The chain joins TRBV25-1 to TRBJ2-7, with D perhaps matching TRBD2 (5 bases). This CDR3 is 14 amino acids long. Trimming stripped 4 bases from V and 5 bases from J, with 15 bases between. Germline V gene sequence: CDR1 MGHDK, CDR2 SYGVNS. The CDR3 DNA follows: TGTGCCAGCAGTGTAAGGGAGAGAGCTAACGAGCAGTACTTC. This encodes CASSVRERANEQYF.

This sequence joins TRBV5-1 and TRBJ1-3; 7 positions match TRBD1. V was pared by 0 bases and J by 6 bases, with 3 bases of the junction left unmatched. In germline, CDR1 is SGHRS, CDR2 YFSETQ. This CDR3 spans 14 amino acids. The CDR3 DNA follows: TGCGCCAGCAGCTTGGGACAGGGAATAAACACCATATATTTT. Translated, it gives CASSLGQGINTIYF.